The TCR beta chain described here comes from a study of blood T cell repertoires in COVID-19. In the study overall: Collection of acute and convalescent COVID-19 samples took place in the United States, Italy and Spain. T cells, B-cell-depleted T cells, or PBMCs supplied cDNA or gDNA.

Germline CDR1 MNHNS, CDR2 SASEGT. V shed 2 bases, J shed 5 bases, and the junction held 2 bases outside the gene matches. The CDR3 extends over 13 amino acids. Per the authors' pipeline: The authors estimated nucleated cell counts from reference gene primer amplification. Sequencing used immunoSEQ multiplex PCR; TCRdb keeps in-frame clones, though not all of them. From that table come the V and J calls and clone size; the DNA was used to work out D and trimming. The sample lists 65,000 to 95,000 clones; approximately 89% were seen once. Points on this clone: Other DNA sequences of this sample code for an identical CDR3.

The material sequenced was peripheral blood. This chain uses TRBV6-1 with TRBJ2-5; 7 positions match TRBD1. This receptor was obtained from a man at least 80 years old with acute or convalescent COVID-19. The CDR3 DNA sequence: TGTGCCAGCAGTGAAACAGGGGTGGAGACCCAGTACTTC. Protein product: CASSETGVETQYF.